Listed below are T cell receptor beta chains from one sample, sequenced in a study of cytomegalovirus exposure and HLA in healthy donors. The assay was immunoSEQ multiplex PCR, and TCRdb's table has in-frame clones only and misses some. The data contain 150,000 to 200,000 clones, approximately 72% of them singletons. Sequencing was carried out using PBMCs. These receptors came from a man aged 35 to 55 in good health and CMV-seropositive. Both conserved end residues are part of each CDR3. The D gene is left open where the match is weak. Where a row states a size, it is once, few, many or the class of an expanded clone; other rows omit it.

size,V,J,D,DNA,CDR3
NA,TRBV6-1,TRBJ2-1,TRBD2,TGTGCCAGCAGTGAACTAGCGGGGGGGTATAATGAGCAGTTCTTC,CASSELAGGYNEQFF
NA,TRBV2,TRBJ2-1,NA,TGTGCCAGCAGCGCGACAGTCTACAATGAGCAGTTCTTC,CASSATVYNEQFF
NA,TRBV18,TRBJ1-1,NA,TGTGCCAGCTCCCCGTTCGAGGGTGAAGCTTTCTTT,CASSPFEGEAFF
NA,TRBV7-9,TRBJ2-5,NA,TGTGCCAGCAGCATTTCGGTACTACCTACTCAAGAGACCCAGTACTTC,CASSISVLPTQETQYF
NA,TRBV4-2,TRBJ1-5,NA,TGTGCCAGCAGCCACGACGCGGGGAGCAATCAGCCCCAGCATTTT,CASSHDAGSNQPQHF
NA,TRBV2,TRBJ2-5,NA,TGTGCCAGCAGGCGCACGCCGCAAGAGACCCAGTACTTC,CASRRTPQETQYF
NA,TRBV10-3,TRBJ1-2,TRBD1,TGTGCCATCTTAAGGACAGGGGGCGGAGAGAGCTACACCTTC,CAILRTGGGESYTF
NA,TRBV5-4,TRBJ1-6,TRBD1,TGTGCCAGCAGCTTGCTCCCGGGACAGACAAATTCACCCCTCCACTTT,CASSLLPGQTNSPLHF
NA,TRBV4-3,TRBJ2-7,TRBD2,TGCGCCAGCAGCCAAGCCGGGGGGGCCGGGTACGAGCAGTACTTC,CASSQAGGAGYEQYF
once,TRBV5-1,TRBJ2-2,TRBD1,TGCGCCAGCAGGGAGGCGGGACAGGGAAAACCGGGGGAGCTGTTTTTT,CASREAGQGKPGELFF
NA,TRBV29-1,TRBJ1-2,NA,TGCAGCGTTGAAAGGCAGACAAAGGGGTACTTC,CSVERQTKGYF
NA,TRBV7-9,TRBJ2-7,NA,TGTGCCAGCAGCTTAAGTATGAGCCGAACCTACGAGCAGTACTTC,CASSLSMSRTYEQYF
NA,TRBV7-2,TRBJ1-5,NA,TGTGCCAGCAGCCTGATGGGGGCACGCAATCAGCCCCAGCATTTT,CASSLMGARNQPQHF
few,TRBV9,TRBJ2-7,NA,TGTGCCAGCAGCGTAGATTCAGATCCGTACGAGCAGTACTTC,CASSVDSDPYEQYF
NA,TRBV5-5,TRBJ1-1,NA,TGTGCCAGCAGCTTGGGGGGCAGGGCTTTCTTT,CASSLGGRAFF
once,TRBV7-3,TRBJ1-1,NA,TGTGCCAGCAGCTTAACGAGGAATACTGAAGCTTTCTTT,CASSLTRNTEAFF
NA,TRBV6-5,TRBJ1-6,NA,TGTGCCAGCAGTTACTTCAGGGGAGAATCACCCCTCCACTTT,CASSYFRGESPLHF
NA,TRBV6-5,TRBJ2-7,TRBD1,TGTGCCACCAGGGGGACAGGGCCATACGAGCAGTACTTC,CATRGTGPYEQYF
NA,TRBV18,TRBJ2-7,TRBD1,TGTGCCAGCTCAAAAGGGACAGGGCCTGTCTCCTACGAGCAGTACTTC,CASSKGTGPVSYEQYF
NA,TRBV6-6,TRBJ2-2,TRBD1,TGTGCCAGCTGCCGACAGGGAACCGGGGAGCTGTTTTTT,CASCRQGTGELFF
NA,TRBV5-1,TRBJ2-7,NA,TGCGCCAGCAGCTCGGGCTACGAGCAGTACTTC,CASSSGYEQYF
few,TRBV4-2,TRBJ1-4,NA,TGTGCCAGCAGCCAATCCTGGGGGGGCGAGGGGAATGAAAAACTGTTTTTT,CASSQSWGGEGNEKLFF
NA,TRBV7-9,TRBJ2-7,NA,TGTGCCAGCACCACCCCCCCAGGACAGACTACGAGGCAGTACTTC,CASTTPPGQTTRQYF
NA,TRBV18,TRBJ1-2,NA,TGTGCCAGCTCACCACAGGGGAACTATGGCTACACCTTC,CASSPQGNYGYTF
NA,TRBV19,TRBJ1-1,TRBD1,TGTGCCAGTAGTATAAGACAGGGCGTAGCGATGAACACTGAAGCTTTCTTT,CASSIRQGVAMNTEAFF
once,TRBV11-3,TRBJ1-4,TRBD1,TGTGCCAGCAGGGCGTACAGGGGTGGGGAAAAACTGTTTTTT,CASRAYRGGEKLFF
NA,TRBV7-9,TRBJ2-7,NA,TGTGCCAGCAGCTTAGGGCAAAACTACGAGCAGTACTTC,CASSLGQNYEQYF
NA,TRBV7-2,TRBJ1-2,NA,TGTGCCAGCAGCCTTGGAGGGGCTGGCGGCTACACCTTC,CASSLGGAGGYTF
NA,TRBV14,TRBJ1-1,TRBD1,TGTGCCAGCAGCCTCAGGACAGGGGGGGATACTGAAGCTTTCTTT,CASSLRTGGDTEAFF
NA,TRBV6-6,TRBJ1-5,TRBD1,TGTGCCAGCAGCGGACAGGGAGGTCAGCCCCAGCATTTT,CASSGQGGQPQHF
NA,TRBV4-3,TRBJ2-5,TRBD2,TGCGCCAGCAGCTCCGCGGGGGTGGGCGGCCACCAAGAGACCCAGTACTTC,CASSSAGVGGHQETQYF
few,TRBV5-1,TRBJ2-2,NA,TGCGCCAGCAGCTGGAGGACGCTCGAGCCCGGGGAGCTGTTTTTT,CASSWRTLEPGELFF
NA,TRBV5-8,TRBJ1-1,NA,TGTGCCAGCAGCTTATTAACAGGGAACACTGAAGCTTTCTTT,CASSLLTGNTEAFF
NA,TRBV6-5,TRBJ2-7,NA,TGTGCCACGCTAGGCGGCGGTGGCTCCTACGAGCAGTACTTC,CATLGGGGSYEQYF
few,TRBV11-2,TRBJ2-7,NA,TGTGCCAGCAGCTTCGGTTTGCACGGCTCCTACGAGCAGTACTTC,CASSFGLHGSYEQYF
NA,TRBV7-2,TRBJ1-4,NA,TGTGCCAGCAGCGCCCCGGGGGTACGAGAAAAACTGTTTTTT,CASSAPGVREKLFF
once,TRBV7-2,TRBJ2-2,TRBD2,TGTGCCAGCAGCTTAGTCGCGCTAGCGGGGGGGACCGGGGAGCTGTTTTTT,CASSLVALAGGTGELFF
NA,TRBV6-5,TRBJ1-5,NA,TGTGCCAGCAGTTTCAGGGCGAATAGCAATCAGCCCCAGCATTTT,CASSFRANSNQPQHF
NA,TRBV7-3,TRBJ1-2,TRBD1,TGTGCCAGCAGCTTAGGGACACGGACAGGGGCGCAGGGGTTTGCTGGCTACACCTTC,CASSLGTRTGAQGFAGYTF
NA,TRBV7-2,TRBJ1-1,TRBD1,TGTGCCAGCAGCTTAGTTTTTGGGACAGCCAACACTGAAGCTTTCTTT,CASSLVFGTANTEAFF
NA,TRBV6-1,TRBJ2-2,TRBD1,TGTGCCAGCAGTGAAGGGTCAGGGGGCGGCGGGGAGCTGTTTTTT,CASSEGSGGGGELFF
NA,TRBV6-6,TRBJ2-5,TRBD2,TGTGCCAGCAGTTACTTAAGCGGGGGCCCTCAAGAGACCCAGTACTTC,CASSYLSGGPQETQYF
NA,TRBV7-9,TRBJ2-2,NA,TGTGCCAGCAGCTTAGTGGGGGGGGCCCGCACCGGGGAGCTGTTTTTT,CASSLVGGARTGELFF
NA,TRBV30,TRBJ1-3,TRBD1,TGTGCCTGGAGACTGGGACAGCACTCTGGAAACACCATATATTTT,CAWRLGQHSGNTIYF
NA,TRBV19,TRBJ1-4,NA,TGTGCCAGTAGTATGGGGCCCGGGAGCAGTGAAAAACTGTTTTTT,CASSMGPGSSEKLFF
NA,TRBV7-2,TRBJ2-7,NA,TGTGCCAGCAGCCCTGACACATACGAGCAGTACTTC,CASSPDTYEQYF
NA,TRBV9,TRBJ1-4,TRBD1,TGTGCCAGCAGCGGGTCCGGGACAGGTCACGAAAAACTGTTTTTT,CASSGSGTGHEKLFF